This T cell receptor beta chain was profiled in a study of cytomegalovirus exposure and HLA in healthy donors. As concerns this clone: Its target is not known.

Broader study findings: Researchers catalogued 164 TCR beta chains as cytomegalovirus-associated. Rare sequences made up most TCRs, while some public TCRs were found in many donors. Testing in vitro showed a few CMV-associated chains specific for CMV antigens.

The donors were members of the approximately 130-subject validation cohort (separate from the approximately 730-subject first cohort). This table comes from immunoSEQ multiplex PCR, and its TCRdb copy is limited to in-frame clones, with some not included. Of 150,000 to 200,000 clones listed, less than 90% were seen once; the top ten hold around 2%. The V end was cut by 5 bases, the J end by 1 base, with 19 bases between. CDR3 length equals 17 residues. Looked up from germline, CDR1 is PRHDT and CDR2 is FYEKMQ (reference sequence). The source is a young woman in good health and CMV-seronegative. This chain links TRBV13 with TRBJ2-3; the D gene is possibly TRBD1 (5 bases). The source material was PBMCs. Here the CDR3 reads CASSARQSSVGTDTQYF. DNA of the CDR3: TGTGCCAGCAGCGCACGACAGTCTTCGGTGGGCACAGATACGCAGTATTTT.